What follows describes a single T cell receptor beta chain. The cDNA of both the TCRalpha and TCRbeta chains was subjected to two nested PCRs of about 15 and 9 cycles. TCRdb re-called the 5' RACE reads; every CDR3 protein appears as one record, without DNA. The sample holds 300,000 to 350,000 distinct CDR3 sequences. Whole blood without T cell sorting served as the source of isolated total RNA. Germline CDR1 MNHNS, CDR2 SASEGT. The length of the CDR3 is 14 residues. The data belong to a study of monozygotic twins with inflammatory bowel disease. The TCR comes from a human donor with ulcerative colitis or Crohn's disease, or a healthy co-twin of an affected twin (not recorded which). Material for sequencing was blood. The gene calls are TRBV6-1 and TRBJ1-2; the D gene TCRdb calls, TRBD1, cannot be checked with no DNA. The CDR3 region is CASRRQGAPEGYTF.